This T cell receptor beta chain appears in the sequencing data of a study of cytomegalovirus exposure and HLA in healthy donors. Study overall: Early released data had around 89 million unique TCRs, all coming from HLA-typed donors.

Study-wide results and limits: Reports state that TCR beta sequences accurately predicted most subjects' HLA-A and HLA-B alleles.

60 Vbeta and 13 Jbeta primers were used in PCR. Method: immunoSEQ multiplex PCR; TCRdb's copy keeps in-frame clones and lacks some. The sample holds around 37,000 clones; approximately 79% are singletons and the top ten take 10% to 13%. Concerning this clone itself: Its cognate antigen is unknown.

Sequenced input: PBMCs. The TCR originated in a woman between 18 and 29 years old in good health and CMV-seropositive.

The CDR3 protein is CASSPRAGGYNEQFF. In DNA, the CDR3 is TGTGCCAGCAGTCCCCGAGCCGGGGGCTACAATGAGCAGTTCTTC. V and J are TRBV27 and TRBJ2-1; possible D gene TRBD2, 6 bases. The CDR3 has 15 residues. V was pared by 5 bases and J by 3 bases, with 14 bases between. CDR1 is MNHEY, CDR2 SMNVEV, per germline (reference sequence).